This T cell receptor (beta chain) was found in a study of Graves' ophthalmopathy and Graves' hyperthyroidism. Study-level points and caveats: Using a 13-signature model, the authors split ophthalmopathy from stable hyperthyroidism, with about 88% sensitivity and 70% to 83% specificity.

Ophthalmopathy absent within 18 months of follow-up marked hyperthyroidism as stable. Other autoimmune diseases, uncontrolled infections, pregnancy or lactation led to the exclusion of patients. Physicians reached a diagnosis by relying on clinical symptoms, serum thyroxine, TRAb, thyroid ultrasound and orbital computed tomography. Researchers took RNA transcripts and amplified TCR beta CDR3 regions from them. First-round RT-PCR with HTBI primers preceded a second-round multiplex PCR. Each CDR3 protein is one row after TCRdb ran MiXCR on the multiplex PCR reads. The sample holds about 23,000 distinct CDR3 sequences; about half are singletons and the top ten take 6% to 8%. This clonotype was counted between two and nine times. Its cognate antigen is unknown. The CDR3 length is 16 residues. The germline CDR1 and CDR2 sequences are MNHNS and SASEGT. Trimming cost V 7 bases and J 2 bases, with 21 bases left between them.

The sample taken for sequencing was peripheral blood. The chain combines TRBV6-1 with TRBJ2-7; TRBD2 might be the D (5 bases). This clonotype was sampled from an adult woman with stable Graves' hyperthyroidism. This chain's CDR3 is CASTDGGDTGAYEQYF. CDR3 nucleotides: TGTGCCAGCACAGACGGAGGTGACACCGGGGCCTACGAGCAGTACTTC.